The 5 T cell receptor beta chains below come from one sample, sequenced in a study of blood T cells in healthy people across ages. Primed by a sample-barcoded 5' primer and a J-beta primer mix, a second PCR proceeded for about 6 to 12 cycles. TCRdb fed the 5' RACE reads into MiXCR, producing one record per CDR3 protein. The data contain around 1,500,000 distinct CDR3 sequences, 28% of them singletons. The sequenced material came from blood. These receptors were taken from a woman aged 30 to 39 in good health.

The chain has TRBV4-1 and TRBJ1-4; perhaps TRBD1 as D (5 bases). The V end lost 5 bases, the J end lost 4 bases, and 8 bases lay between the germline ends. This CDR3 has 13 amino acids. Germline V gene data show CDR1 as MGHRA and CDR2 as YSYEKL. This CDR3 reads CASSAGDNEKLFF. In DNA, the CDR3 is TGCGCCAGCAGCGCGGGGGATAATGAAAAACTGTTTTTT.

This clonotype has a handful of counts. V gene TRBV4-1 combines with J gene TRBJ2-2; weak D call: TRBD2 (5 bases). Germline V gene sequence: CDR1 MGHRA, CDR2 YSYEKL. This CDR3 has 15 residues. Trimming pared 2 bases from V and 3 bases from J, leaving 10 bases between. CDR3 amino acids: CASSQLASDTGELFF. For the CDR3, the DNA is TGCGCCAGCAGCCAACTAGCTTCTGACACCGGGGAGCTGTTTTTT.

This clonotype was picked up a small number of times. V gene TRBV27 combines with J gene TRBJ1-5; D not certain. This CDR3 is 15 amino acids long. Germline lookup yields CDR1 MNHEY and CDR2 SMNVEV (reference sequence). V shed 3 bases and J shed 3 bases, with 12 bases lying between them. Here the CDR3 reads CASSFWPSNNQPQHF. The CDR3 region has the DNA TGTGCCAGCAGTTTTTGGCCGAGCAACAATCAGCCCCAGCATTTT.

This clonotype was recorded a few times. The chain is built from TRBV7-3 and TRBJ2-1; D might be TRBD2 (6 bases). The length of the CDR3 is 14 residues. V shed 4 bases and J shed 6 bases, with 13 bases lying between them. Germline V gene lookup returns CDR1 SGHTA and CDR2 FQGTGA. CDR3 sequence reads: CASSSSAGSNEQFF. CDR3 sequence (DNA): TGTGCCAGCAGCTCCTCGGCCGGGAGCAATGAGCAGTTCTTC.

The J gene is TRBJ2-5, the V gene TRBV5-5; D is undetermined. Trimming cost V 4 bases and J 11 bases, with 18 bases left between them. The length of the CDR3 is 13 residues. Per germline, CDR1 SGHKS and CDR2 YYEKEE (reference sequence). CDR3 loop: CASSPYLNNEQYF. CDR3 DNA: TGTGCCAGCAGCCCCTACCTTAACAATGAGCAGTACTTC.